These 6 T cell receptor beta chains were sequenced from one sample in a study of blood T cell repertoires in COVID-19. The repertoire was sequenced with immunoSEQ multiplex PCR; TCRdb's copy has only in-frame clones and lacks some. This sample carries 100,000 to 150,000 clones, roughly 90% of them seen once, and the ten largest clones take about 2.5%. The specimen was PBMCs or T cells enriched from blood (not recorded which). The receptors were sampled from a woman aged 45-65 years who had recovered from COVID-19.

V gene TRBV3-1 (or the pseudogene TRBV3-2) combines with J gene TRBJ2-7; the D is unclear. Trimming stripped 3 bases from V and 1 base from J, with 4 bases between. This CDR3 comprises 12 residues. Germline CDR1 is LGHDT and CDR2 is YNNKEL (reference sequence). As DNA, the CDR3 is TGTGCCAGCAGCCACAGTTCCTACGAGCAGTACTTC. This sequence encodes CASSHSSYEQYF.

The chain employs TRBV3-1 (or the pseudogene TRBV3-2) and TRBJ1-2; 10 nucleotides agree with TRBD1. Germline V gene sequence: CDR1 LGHDT, CDR2 YNNKEL (reference sequence). J lost 6 bases, V lost 2 bases, and 6 bases had no gene match. The CDR3 runs to 15 residues. CDR3 DNA sequence: TGTGCCAGCAGCCAAAGCCGCGGGACAGGGGATGGCTACACCTTC. Protein: CASSQSRGTGDGYTF.

The chain carries TRBV6-5 and TRBJ1-1, with D maybe TRBD1 (5 bases). Trimming left V 3 bases short and J 10 bases short, with 18 bases between. There are 14 residues in the CDR3. Germline V gene lookup returns CDR1 MNHEY and CDR2 SVGAGI. DNA for the CDR3: TGTGCCAGCAGTTATGCCCGTGGAGGGGTAGTAGCTTTCTTT. Its protein product is CASSYARGGVVAFF.

This clone has just one count. CDR3 protein: CASSLAREETQYF. The CDR3 DNA reads TGTGCCAGCAGCTTGGCCAGGGAAGAGACCCAGTACTTC. This rearrangement joins TRBV5-5 to TRBJ2-5; maybe TRBD1 (5 bases). V shed 0 bases and J shed 3 bases, with 6 bases lying between them. Germline CDR1 SGHKS, CDR2 YYEKEE (reference sequence). CDR3 length: 13 residues.

The chain links TRBV7-2 to TRBJ1-2; D call uncertain. The CDR3 loop spans 15 amino acids. Germline CDR1 reads SGHTA; CDR2 reads FQGNSA. Trimming stripped 1 base from V and 0 bases from J, with 9 bases between. CDR3 amino acids: CASSLVRGPNYGYTF. CDR3 DNA sequence: TGTGCCAGCAGCTTAGTAAGAGGGCCTAACTATGGCTACACCTTC.

The V call is TRBV7-2, the J call TRBJ1-1; D gene uncertain. The CDR3 is made up of 16 amino acids. In germline, CDR1 is SGHTA, CDR2 FQGNSA. V dropped 1 base and J dropped 6 bases, with 18 bases sitting between them. For the CDR3, the DNA is TGTGCCAGCAGCTTAGGTCTCCCTGGGCGGGTAGCTGAAGCTTTCTTT. Protein sequence: CASSLGLPGRVAEAFF. The full variable domain, completed using reference TRBV7-2 and TRBJ1-1, is GAGVSQSPSNKVTEKGKDVELRCDPISGHTALYWYRQSLGQGLEFLIYFQGNSAPDKSGLPSDRFSAERTGGSVSTLTIQRTQQEDSAVYLCASSLGLPGRVAEAFFGQGTRLTVV.